This T cell receptor beta chain was captured in a study of cytomegalovirus exposure and HLA in healthy donors. Profiled with immunoSEQ multiplex PCR; TCRdb holds only in-frame clones, not every one. The table records some 120,000 clones, about 88% of them present only once. The V gene's germline CDR1 is SGDLS and CDR2 YYNGEE. This CDR3 contains 14 residues. Between the trimmed V and J ends, which lost 5 bases and 6 bases, there was a span of 12 bases. Sequenced: PBMCs. The TCR comes from a woman aged 18 to 35 in good health and CMV-seronegative. The gene calls are TRBV9 and TRBJ1-6, with no clear D. The CDR3: CASRPETTNSPLHF. CDR3 DNA: TGTGCCAGCAGGCCAGAAACAACTAATTCACCCCTCCACTTT.